The clone carrying this T cell receptor (beta chain) was detected a few times. The target antigen is unknown. Germline V gives CDR1 LNHNV, CDR2 YYDKDF (reference sequence). The CDR3 spans 14 residues. V dropped 7 bases and J dropped 6 bases, with 18 bases sitting between them. The data derive from a study of T-cell reconstitution after alpha-beta-depleted transplantation in children. The TCRbeta library incorporated unique molecular identifiers. Via MiXCR, TCRdb re-called the PCR reads, giving one row per CDR3 protein. The sample shows around 700,000 distinct CDR3 sequences, approximately 14% of them seen only once. The study's findings and limits: A year post-transplant, T-cell counts and diversity derived mostly from newly produced T cells. Reportedly, only several hundred clones from non-depleted graft cells drove alpha-beta T-cell counts at about two months. Where some patients showed high TCRbeta diversity at day 60, it came from recipient T cells and thymic progenitors that had survived.

The material was PBMCs, obtained before TCRalphabeta/CD19-depleted stem cell transplant. The clonotype was recovered from a girl between 2 and 10 years old with congenital amegakaryocytic thrombocytopenia, due to receive a stem cell transplant. The chain uses TRBV15 and TRBJ2-5; D gene uncertain. This CDR3 is CATTNYRLPQTQYF. The CDR3 bases are TGTGCCACCACCAATTACCGACTTCCTCAGACCCAGTACTTC. Using reference TRBV15 and TRBJ2-5 for the parts outside the CDR3, the full variable domain is DAMVIQNPRYQVTQFGKPVTLSCSQTLNHNVMYWYQQKSSQAPKLLFHYYDKDFNNEADTPDNFQSRRPNTSFCFLDIRSPGLGDTAMYLCATTNYRLPQTQYFGPGTRLLVL.